A selection of T cell receptor beta chains follows, all from one sample in a study of blood T cells in healthy people across ages. One entry per CDR3 protein results from TCRdb running MiXCR on the 5' RACE reads. In the table there are approximately 360,000 distinct CDR3 sequences, 50% to 60% of which are singletons. The sample comprised blood. These receptors were taken from a man in his 60s in good health. Each CDR3 is given with its conserved first and last residue. Each record gives: J gene, D gene, V gene, clone size, CDR3 DNA, CDR3 protein. The D gene is left open where the match is weak. Only some rows state a clone size, as once, few, many or a class for expanded clones.

j_call: TRBJ2-3
d_call: TRBD2
v_call: TRBV29-1
clone_size: few
cdr3_nt: TGCAGCGTCCGCCAGCGGGAGCTCACAGATACGCAGTATTTT
cdr3_aa: CSVRQRELTDTQYF

j_call: TRBJ2-1
d_call: TRBD1
v_call: TRBV7-6
clone_size: many
cdr3_nt: TGTGCCAGCAGCCCCGGGACAGACACGTTCTTC
cdr3_aa: CASSPGTDTFF

j_call: TRBJ2-1
d_call: NA
v_call: TRBV6-1
clone_size: NA
cdr3_nt: TGTGCCAGCAGTCGTGGACGGCTCGGGGGATCCTACAATGAGCAGTTCTTC
cdr3_aa: CASSRGRLGGSYNEQFF

j_call: TRBJ2-5
d_call: NA
v_call: TRBV18
clone_size: many
cdr3_nt: TGTGCCAGCAGCCCGGGTTTCCAAGAGACCCAGTACTTC
cdr3_aa: CASSPGFQETQYF

j_call: TRBJ2-1
d_call: NA
v_call: TRBV5-1
clone_size: NA
cdr3_nt: TGCGCCAGCAGCTTGGGGCAGGGGTCGGACAATGAGCAGTTCTTC
cdr3_aa: CASSLGQGSDNEQFF

j_call: TRBJ2-1
d_call: TRBD2
v_call: TRBV7-2
clone_size: NA
cdr3_nt: TGTGCCAGCAGCCGGCCGGGACTAGCGAGGGGTGAGCAGTTCTTC
cdr3_aa: CASSRPGLARGEQFF

j_call: TRBJ2-1
d_call: TRBD1
v_call: TRBV12-3/TRBV12-4
clone_size: NA
cdr3_nt: TGTGCCAGCAGTATCAGGGGGCCCTCTTCGGAGCAGTTCTTC
cdr3_aa: CASSIRGPSSEQFF

j_call: TRBJ1-2
d_call: TRBD1
v_call: TRBV11-2
clone_size: many
cdr3_nt: TGTGCCAGCAGCTTAGGGGGACAGTACTATGGCTACACCTTC
cdr3_aa: CASSLGGQYYGYTF

j_call: TRBJ2-5
d_call: NA
v_call: TRBV7-8
clone_size: NA
cdr3_nt: TGTGCCAGCAGCCTCCAAGAGGCTCAGTACTTC
cdr3_aa: CASSLQEAQYF

j_call: TRBJ2-7
d_call: TRBD1
v_call: TRBV28
clone_size: few
cdr3_nt: TGTGCCAGCAGCTCCCCGGGACAGGGGAGCTACGAGCAGTACTTC
cdr3_aa: CASSSPGQGSYEQYF

j_call: TRBJ2-4
d_call: TRBD1
v_call: TRBV7-2
clone_size: many
cdr3_nt: TGTGCCAGCAGCGCTTCGGGACAGGGAACTTTAGCCAAAAACATTCAGTACTTC
cdr3_aa: CASSASGQGTLAKNIQYF

j_call: TRBJ1-6
d_call: NA
v_call: TRBV7-2
clone_size: NA
cdr3_nt: TGTGCCAGCAGCCCGCCGGGACATAATAATTCACCCCTCCACTTT
cdr3_aa: CASSPPGHNNSPLHF

j_call: TRBJ2-7
d_call: NA
v_call: TRBV29-1
clone_size: NA
cdr3_nt: TGCAGCGTTGATGTAAGCGGCTCCTACGAGCAGTACTTC
cdr3_aa: CSVDVSGSYEQYF

j_call: TRBJ2-5
d_call: NA
v_call: TRBV20-1
clone_size: NA
cdr3_nt: TGCAGTGCTAGGGAGGGTCCAGAGACCCAGTACTTC
cdr3_aa: CSAREGPETQYF

j_call: TRBJ2-1
d_call: NA
v_call: TRBV6-2/TRBV6-3
clone_size: many
cdr3_nt: TGTGCCAGCAGCCAGGGACTCTTCCCCTACAATGAGCAGTTCTTC
cdr3_aa: CASSQGLFPYNEQFF

j_call: TRBJ2-3
d_call: NA
v_call: TRBV11-1
clone_size: few
cdr3_nt: TGTGCCAGCAGCTCGCAGGGGCAGGTAGATACGCAGTATTTT
cdr3_aa: CASSSQGQVDTQYF

j_call: TRBJ2-1
d_call: NA
v_call: TRBV28
clone_size: NA
cdr3_nt: TGTGCCAGCAGACCAGGGACAAGAGCGCGCAATGAGCAGTTCTTC
cdr3_aa: CASRPGTRARNEQFF

j_call: TRBJ2-1
d_call: TRBD2
v_call: TRBV4-2
clone_size: NA
cdr3_nt: TGTGCCAGCAGCCAAAGGGCGGGAGCGGTCTATGAGCAGTTCTTC
cdr3_aa: CASSQRAGAVYEQFF

j_call: TRBJ2-1
d_call: NA
v_call: TRBV11-2
clone_size: few
cdr3_nt: TGTGCCAGCAGCCTGACTAGAACGGTTGAGCAGTTCTTC
cdr3_aa: CASSLTRTVEQFF

j_call: TRBJ1-5
d_call: NA
v_call: TRBV7-2
clone_size: NA
cdr3_nt: TGTGCCAGCAGACCAACCACCCTTAGCAATCAGCCCCAGCATTTT
cdr3_aa: CASRPTTLSNQPQHF

j_call: TRBJ2-5
d_call: TRBD1
v_call: TRBV5-1
clone_size: few
cdr3_nt: TGCGCCAGCAGCCCCGAGGGACAGATCGGCACCCAGTACTTC
cdr3_aa: CASSPEGQIGTQYF

j_call: TRBJ2-3
d_call: NA
v_call: TRBV27
clone_size: few
cdr3_nt: TGTGCCAGCACCTCTCCTCCAGATACGCAGTATTTT
cdr3_aa: CASTSPPDTQYF

j_call: TRBJ2-1
d_call: NA
v_call: TRBV6-5
clone_size: few
cdr3_nt: TGTGCCAGCAGTTACTCTAAGCGTCATGAGCAGTTCTTC
cdr3_aa: CASSYSKRHEQFF

j_call: TRBJ2-1
d_call: NA
v_call: TRBV4-3
clone_size: NA
cdr3_nt: TGCGCCAGCAGCCCCGAGGGGGGTACGGGTTACAATGAGCAGTTCTTC
cdr3_aa: CASSPEGGTGYNEQFF

j_call: TRBJ2-1
d_call: NA
v_call: TRBV6-1
clone_size: NA
cdr3_nt: TGTGCCAGCAGGCCTTCGGGGCCGAATGAGCAGTTCTTC
cdr3_aa: CASRPSGPNEQFF

j_call: TRBJ1-2
d_call: TRBD1
v_call: TRBV5-1
clone_size: NA
cdr3_nt: TGCGCCAGCAGCAAAGACAGGGAGACCTTCTATGGCTACACCTTC
cdr3_aa: CASSKDRETFYGYTF

j_call: TRBJ2-3
d_call: TRBD2
v_call: TRBV7-8
clone_size: NA
cdr3_nt: TGTGCCAGTGCTAGGCTAGCGGGGGGCCCCAGCACAGATACGCAGTATTTT
cdr3_aa: CASARLAGGPSTDTQYF

j_call: TRBJ2-1
d_call: NA
v_call: TRBV5-1
clone_size: few
cdr3_nt: TGCGCCAGCAGCCCCGGGACCGACAATGAGCAGTTCTTC
cdr3_aa: CASSPGTDNEQFF

j_call: TRBJ2-5
d_call: TRBD2
v_call: TRBV7-7
clone_size: NA
cdr3_nt: TGTGCTAGCAGCCCCCGACTAGCCTCCGAGACCCAGTACTTC
cdr3_aa: CASSPRLASETQYF

j_call: TRBJ2-4
d_call: NA
v_call: TRBV7-2
clone_size: NA
cdr3_nt: TGTGCCAGCAGCCCGTTATTAAACATTCAGTACTTC
cdr3_aa: CASSPLLNIQYF

j_call: TRBJ2-1
d_call: TRBD2
v_call: TRBV12-3/TRBV12-4
clone_size: few
cdr3_nt: TGTGCCAGCAGTTTAGGATTGGCGGGAGGGGGGTTCTTC
cdr3_aa: CASSLGLAGGGFF

j_call: TRBJ2-7
d_call: NA
v_call: TRBV7-6
clone_size: NA
cdr3_nt: TGTGCCAGCAGCATGACAGGCTCCTACGAGCAGTACTTC
cdr3_aa: CASSMTGSYEQYF

j_call: TRBJ2-7
d_call: NA
v_call: TRBV4-3
clone_size: few
cdr3_nt: TGCGCCAGCAGCCAAGATGCCCAACCCTCGGGCTCCTACGAGCAGTACTTC
cdr3_aa: CASSQDAQPSGSYEQYF

j_call: TRBJ2-5
d_call: TRBD2
v_call: TRBV12-3/TRBV12-4
clone_size: NA
cdr3_nt: TGTGCCAGCAGCCGGAGCGGGGTGGTGACCCAGTACTTC
cdr3_aa: CASSRSGVVTQYF

j_call: TRBJ1-1
d_call: NA
v_call: TRBV5-1
clone_size: NA
cdr3_nt: TGCGCCAGCACCCTACACCTACGGGGTAGGGGCACTGAAGCTTTCTTT
cdr3_aa: CASTLHLRGRGTEAFF

j_call: TRBJ2-2
d_call: NA
v_call: TRBV27
clone_size: NA
cdr3_nt: TGTGCCAGCAGTTTATGGCAGAACACCGGGGAGCTGTTTTTT
cdr3_aa: CASSLWQNTGELFF

j_call: TRBJ2-5
d_call: TRBD2
v_call: TRBV12-3/TRBV12-4
clone_size: few
cdr3_nt: TGTGCCAGCAGTTTAACTAGCGAGAGGGAGACCCAGTACTTC
cdr3_aa: CASSLTSERETQYF

j_call: TRBJ1-2
d_call: TRBD1
v_call: TRBV30
clone_size: NA
cdr3_nt: TGTGCCCGGGGGGCCCTGACAGGGGAAGTGGGTGGCTACACCTTC
cdr3_aa: CARGALTGEVGGYTF

j_call: TRBJ2-3
d_call: NA
v_call: TRBV7-2
clone_size: NA
cdr3_nt: TGTGCCAGCAGCCCCGGTCGCAGCACAGATACGCAGTATTTT
cdr3_aa: CASSPGRSTDTQYF

j_call: TRBJ2-7
d_call: TRBD1
v_call: TRBV20-1
clone_size: NA
cdr3_nt: TGCAGTGCTACAGTACAGGGGTTACCCTACGAGCAGTACTTC
cdr3_aa: CSATVQGLPYEQYF

j_call: TRBJ2-7
d_call: TRBD2
v_call: TRBV28
clone_size: few
cdr3_nt: TGTGCCAGCAGCCAATGGACTAGCGGGAGCAACCACGAGCAGTACTTC
cdr3_aa: CASSQWTSGSNHEQYF

j_call: TRBJ2-4
d_call: NA
v_call: TRBV5-1
clone_size: few
cdr3_nt: TGCGCCAGCAGCCCCGACAGTAACATTCAGTACTTC
cdr3_aa: CASSPDSNIQYF

j_call: TRBJ2-7
d_call: TRBD1
v_call: TRBV29-1
clone_size: few
cdr3_nt: TGCAGCGTTAGACAGGGGGCCGTCTACGAGCAGTACTTC
cdr3_aa: CSVRQGAVYEQYF

j_call: TRBJ2-7
d_call: NA
v_call: TRBV28
clone_size: NA
cdr3_nt: TGTGCCAACAGCCTGCGGCCGGAAACCTACGAGCAGTACTTC
cdr3_aa: CANSLRPETYEQYF

j_call: TRBJ2-1
d_call: NA
v_call: TRBV28
clone_size: NA
cdr3_nt: TGTGCCAGCAGTCAGGCCGGGGCCTACAATGAGCGGTTCTTC
cdr3_aa: CASSQAGAYNERFF

j_call: TRBJ2-4
d_call: NA
v_call: TRBV4-3
clone_size: few
cdr3_nt: TGCGCCAGCAGCCAAGTGGGGGGTTTTCAGTACTTC
cdr3_aa: CASSQVGGFQYF

j_call: TRBJ2-1
d_call: NA
v_call: TRBV5-1
clone_size: NA
cdr3_nt: TGCGCCAGCAGCTTAACGGGTGAGCAGTTCTTC
cdr3_aa: CASSLTGEQFF

j_call: TRBJ2-3
d_call: TRBD1
v_call: TRBV15
clone_size: NA
cdr3_nt: TGTGCCACCAGCAGGTCAGACAGGGGGAACGTTGGAGATACGCAGTATTTT
cdr3_aa: CATSRSDRGNVGDTQYF

j_call: TRBJ2-1
d_call: NA
v_call: TRBV15
clone_size: many
cdr3_nt: TGTGCCACCAGCCCTTCAGGGGACTGGAGTGAGCAGTTCTTC
cdr3_aa: CATSPSGDWSEQFF